This record covers a single T cell receptor beta chain. Its antigen remains unknown. TCRdb used MiXCR to reprocess the reads, holding one entry per CDR3 protein. This repertoire shows some 9,200 distinct CDR3 sequences, roughly 15% found once; its top ten account for 2.5% to 3%. The entry originates in a study of liver allograft versus peripheral blood T cells. Across the study: What was compared were the T cell receptor repertoires in transplanted livers and those in the peripheral blood of recipients. General observations from the study: Reportedly, liver allograft T cell receptor repertoires differed from peripheral blood ones.

CDR1 SGHKS and CDR2 YYEKEE come from the germline V gene (reference sequence). The V gene end was trimmed by 4 bases and the J gene end by 0 bases; junction bases not matched to a gene: 19. The CDR3 extends over 20 amino acids. The TCR originated in a human patient who had a liver transplant. Some T cells may be transferred from the graft donor. The chain has TRBV5-5 and TRBJ2-1; TRBD1 agrees at 7 bases. CDR3 in DNA: TGTGCCAGCAGCCAAGATGCGGCAGGGGGTGAACCCAACTCCTACAATGAGCAGTTCTTC. Its translation: CASSQDAAGGEPNSYNEQFF.